The rows below give T cell receptor beta chains drawn from one sample of a study of PD-1 blockade in mismatch repair-deficient tumors. For these TCRs, the target antigens are not known. Sequenced by immunoSEQ multiplex PCR; TCRdb stores in-frame clones only, minus some. The table lists several thousand clones, over 80% of them singletons. This specimen was cells cultured in vitro, taken from a patient treated with pembrolizumab. Receptor source: an adult with mismatch repair-deficient cancer. Each CDR3 is given with its conserved first and last residue. D genes are given only for firm matches. Size is omitted from some rows. Given values are once, few, many or a class for expanded clones.

v_gene	abundance	d_gene	j_gene	CDR3aa	CDR3nt
TRBV5-1	.	.	TRBJ1-1	CASSLEGPVNTEAFF	TGCGCCAGCAGCTTGGAGGGACCGGTGAACACTGAAGCTTTCTTT
TRBV7-2	.	TRBD2	TRBJ2-1	CASSTGTSGYNEQFF	TGTGCCAGCAGCACCGGGACTAGCGGATACAATGAGCAGTTCTTC
TRBV7-9	once	.	TRBJ2-7	CASSLKAGPYEQYF	TGTGCCAGCAGCTTAAAGGCAGGGCCCTACGAGCAGTACTTC
TRBV27	.	TRBD1	TRBJ1-5	CASSSRTGGEQPQHF	TGTGCCAGCAGCTCTCGGACAGGGGGCGAGCAGCCCCAGCATTTT
TRBV2	.	.	TRBJ2-5	CASSEGRGVQETQYF	TGTGCCAGCAGTGAAGGGAGGGGGGTTCAAGAGACCCAGTACTTC
TRBV2	.	TRBD2	TRBJ2-1	CASSETLAGGLGEQFF	TGTGCCAGCAGTGAAACACTAGCGGGGGGCCTCGGTGAGCAGTTCTTC
TRBV30	.	.	TRBJ2-2	CAWSTRTAYLNTGELFF	TGTGCCTGGAGTACCCGGACCGCGTACCTGAACACCGGGGAGCTGTTTTTT
TRBV4-2	.	.	TRBJ2-7	CASSHTSSVSSYEQYF	TGTGCCAGCAGCCACACATCTAGCGTGAGCTCCTACGAGCAGTACTTC
TRBV6-1	.	.	TRBJ2-7	CASSEGPFYEQYF	TGTGCCAGCAGTGAAGGGCCCTTCTACGAGCAGTACTTC
TRBV11-2	.	TRBD1	TRBJ1-2	CASSSDRAGYGYTF	TGTGCCAGCAGCTCCGACAGGGCGGGCTATGGCTACACCTTC
TRBV5-6	.	.	TRBJ2-2	CASSLETNTGELFF	TGTGCCAGCAGCTTGGAGACGAACACCGGGGAGCTGTTTTTT
TRBV7-8	.	.	TRBJ2-1	CASSPSLAHEQFF	TGTGCCAGCAGCCCCAGCTTAGCCCATGAGCAGTTCTTC
TRBV2	.	TRBD1	TRBJ1-5	CASSGWTGGDQPQHF	TGTGCCAGCAGTGGTTGGACAGGGGGCGATCAGCCCCAGCATTTT
TRBV28	.	.	TRBJ1-3	CASSWGGNTIYF	TGTGCCAGCAGTTGGGGAGGAAACACCATATATTTT
TRBV28	few	.	TRBJ2-7	CASSLINLLAQEQYF	TGTGCCAGCAGTTTAATCAACCTACTAGCTCAAGAGCAGTACTTC
TRBV5-1	.	TRBD2	TRBJ2-5	CASSSQAGVLVETQYF	TGCGCCAGCAGCTCCCAGGCGGGAGTACTCGTGGAGACCCAGTACTTC
TRBV20-1	.	.	TRBJ2-1	CSAFRHNEQFF	TGCAGTGCATTCCGACACAATGAGCAGTTCTTC
TRBV23-1	.	.	TRBJ1-1	CASSRPRGGGLTEAFF	TGCGCCAGCAGTCGCCCTCGGGGCGGGGGGCTCACTGAAGCTTTCTTT
TRBV18	.	.	TRBJ1-1	CASSQWLGDMNTEAFF	TGTGCCAGCTCCCAATGGCTCGGAGATATGAACACTGAAGCTTTCTTT
TRBV6-5	.	TRBD1	TRBJ1-5	CASRAGTVNQPQHF	TGTGCCAGCAGGGCCGGGACAGTCAATCAGCCCCAGCATTTT
TRBV28	.	.	TRBJ1-1	CASRIEANTEAFF	TGTGCCAGCAGAATTGAAGCCAACACTGAAGCTTTCTTT
TRBV28	once	.	TRBJ2-1	CASSSVRFGQFF	TGTGCCAGCAGTTCCGTCCGGTTTGGGCAGTTCTTC
TRBV15	.	.	TRBJ2-1	CATSRDLGVYNEQFF	TGTGCCACCAGCAGAGATCTTGGTGTCTACAATGAGCAGTTCTTC
TRBV7-8	.	.	TRBJ2-1	CASSLAPPNEQFF	TGTGCCAGCAGCTTAGCCCCCCCCAATGAGCAGTTCTTC
TRBV9	.	TRBD1	TRBJ2-1	CASSTGTGGKNEQFF	TGTGCCAGCAGTACCGGGACAGGAGGTAAGAATGAGCAGTTCTTC
TRBV4-1	.	TRBD2	TRBJ2-4	CASSHPGTSGHKNIQYF	TGCGCCAGCAGCCACCCTGGGACTAGCGGGCATAAAAACATTCAGTACTTC
TRBV5-4	.	TRBD2	TRBJ2-1	CASNRREGLYNEQFF	TGTGCCAGCAACCGGCGGGAGGGCCTTTACAATGAGCAGTTCTTC
TRBV7-7	.	.	TRBJ2-2	CASSLEAGTGTGELFF	TGTGCCAGCAGCTTAGAGGCAGGGACCGGCACCGGGGAGCTGTTTTTT
TRBV4-2	few	.	TRBJ1-2	CASSQDIGRGYTF	TGTGCCAGCAGCCAAGATATTGGCAGGGGCTACACCTTC
TRBV4-1	.	TRBD1	TRBJ2-7	CASSPPGQGYEQYF	TGCGCCAGCAGCCCTCCGGGACAGGGGTACGAGCAGTACTTC
TRBV6-1	few	TRBD1	TRBJ1-5	CASSVRDRGGQPQHF	TGTGCCAGCAGTGTCCGGGACAGGGGTGGTCAGCCCCAGCATTTT
TRBV28	.	.	TRBJ1-5	CASSPTGRPQHF	TGTGCCAGCAGTCCAACCGGGAGACCCCAGCATTTT
TRBV29-1	few	.	TRBJ1-5	CSVQDSGNQPQHF	TGCAGCGTTCAGGACAGCGGGAATCAGCCCCAGCATTTT
TRBV5-1	.	TRBD1	TRBJ2-5	CASRQLPGQGYQETQYF	TGCGCCAGCAGACAACTACCGGGACAGGGGTACCAAGAGACCCAGTACTTC
TRBV29-1	.	.	TRBJ2-7	CSVRSQGAGGYEQYF	TGCAGCGTTCGATCACAGGGGGCGGGGGGCTACGAGCAGTACTTC
TRBV18	.	.	TRBJ2-5	CASSLKSPPGTQYF	TGTGCCAGCTCCCTAAAGAGCCCACCGGGGACCCAGTACTTC
TRBV5-5	.	TRBD1	TRBJ1-6	CASSFNSRTGESPLHF	TGTGCCAGCAGTTTTAACTCCCGGACAGGGGAATCACCCCTCCACTTT
TRBV7-9	.	.	TRBJ1-2	CASSTAYSNYGYTF	TGTGCCAGCAGTACAGCCTACTCTAACTATGGCTACACCTTC
TRBV28	.	TRBD1	TRBJ2-7	CASKVTGRYEQYF	TGTGCCAGCAAAGTGACAGGGCGCTACGAGCAGTACTTC
TRBV30	once	TRBD1	TRBJ1-5	CAWSEIRGTGTSQPQHF	TGTGCCTGGAGTGAAATAAGGGGGACAGGGACTTCCCAGCCCCAGCATTTT
TRBV11-3	.	.	TRBJ2-7	CASSLQGFMSYEQYF	TGTGCCAGCAGCTTACAGGGGTTCATGTCCTACGAGCAGTACTTC
TRBV27	.	.	TRBJ1-2	CASSSEGGIYGYTF	TGTGCCAGCAGTTCGGAGGGAGGGATCTATGGCTACACCTTC
TRBV7-2	.	.	TRBJ2-5	CASSFPLLEETQYF	TGTGCCAGCAGCTTCCCCCTGTTGGAAGAGACCCAGTACTTC
TRBV18	.	.	TRBJ2-1	CASSPQGNEQFF	TGTGCCAGCTCACCACAGGGAAATGAGCAGTTCTTC
TRBV4-2	.	.	TRBJ2-5	CASSQASGLLGTQYF	TGTGCCAGCAGCCAAGCCAGCGGCCTCCTGGGGACCCAGTACTTC
TRBV7-2	once	.	TRBJ2-2	CASSLATTGELFF	TGTGCCAGCAGCTTGGCAACCACCGGGGAGCTGTTTTTT
TRBV7-3	.	.	TRBJ2-1	CASSPGAHSSYNEQFF	TGTGCCAGCAGTCCTGGCGCGCACAGCTCCTACAATGAGCAGTTCTTC
TRBV28	.	TRBD2	TRBJ2-7	CASRGGTSGTYEQYF	TGTGCCAGCAGAGGAGGGACTAGCGGAACCTACGAGCAGTACTTC
TRBV29-1	.	TRBD2	TRBJ2-1	CSDLAGVYNEQFF	TGCAGCGACCTAGCGGGGGTCTACAATGAGCAGTTCTTC
TRBV19	.	.	TRBJ1-3	CASSPGSVSGNTIYF	TGTGCCAGTAGTCCTGGATCGGTCTCTGGAAACACCATATATTTT
TRBV5-4	.	TRBD2	TRBJ2-7	CASSQSGSWYEQYF	TGTGCCAGCAGCCAAAGCGGGAGTTGGTACGAGCAGTACTTC
TRBV5-4	.	.	TRBJ2-7	CASSLALGVEQYF	TGTGCCAGCAGCTTGGCCTTAGGGGTCGAGCAGTACTTC
TRBV7-8	few	.	TRBJ1-1	CASSLDSYTEAFF	TGTGCCAGCAGCTTAGACAGCTACACTGAAGCTTTCTTT